What follows are 2 T cell receptor beta chains derived from one specimen sequenced in a study of blood T cell repertoires in COVID-19. Assay: immunoSEQ multiplex PCR; the TCRdb copy retains only in-frame clones and omits some. The sample lists some 200,000 clones; 84% were seen once. Sequenced input: peripheral blood. The receptors here all came from a woman in her thirties or forties who had recovered from COVID-19.

Ten or more counts support this clone. The genes are TRBV5-5 and TRBJ1-2, with D unclear. With 1 base removed from V and 7 bases from J, the gap between germline ends came to 14 bases. This CDR3 has 14 amino acids. From germline, CDR1 is SGHKS and CDR2 YYEKEE (reference sequence). The CDR3 here is CASSLSSPRGGYTF. The CDR3 nucleotides read TGTGCCAGCAGCTTGTCGAGCCCCCGGGGTGGCTACACCTTC.

V and J are TRBV3-1 (or the pseudogene TRBV3-2) and TRBJ2-7; 10 bases fit TRBD2. This CDR3 has 17 residues. The trim removed 0 bases at V and 2 bases at J, leaving 7 bases unmatched. CDR1 is LGHDT and CDR2 is YNNKEL in the germline V gene (reference sequence). CDR3 sequence: CASSQEGFSGGPYEQYF. The CDR3 nucleotides are TGTGCCAGCAGCCAAGAGGGTTTTAGCGGGGGGCCCTACGAGCAGTACTTC.